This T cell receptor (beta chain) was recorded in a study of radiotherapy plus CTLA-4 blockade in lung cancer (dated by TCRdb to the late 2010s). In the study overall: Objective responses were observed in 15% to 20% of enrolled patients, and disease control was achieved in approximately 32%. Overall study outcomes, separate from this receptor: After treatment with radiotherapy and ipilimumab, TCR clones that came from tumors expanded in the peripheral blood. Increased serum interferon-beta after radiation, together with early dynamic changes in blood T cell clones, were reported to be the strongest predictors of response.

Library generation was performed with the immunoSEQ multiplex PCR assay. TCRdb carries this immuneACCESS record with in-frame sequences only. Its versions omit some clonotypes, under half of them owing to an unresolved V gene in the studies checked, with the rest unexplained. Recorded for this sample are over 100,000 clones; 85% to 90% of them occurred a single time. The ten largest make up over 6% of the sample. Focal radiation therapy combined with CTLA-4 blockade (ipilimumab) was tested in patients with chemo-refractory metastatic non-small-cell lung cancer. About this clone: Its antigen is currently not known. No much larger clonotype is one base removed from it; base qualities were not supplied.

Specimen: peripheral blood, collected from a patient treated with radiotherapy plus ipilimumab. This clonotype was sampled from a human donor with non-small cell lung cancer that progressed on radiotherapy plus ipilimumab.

The CDR3 reads as follows: CASSSTSGRGNEQFF. The DNA is TGTGCCAGCAGTTCCACTAGCGGGAGGGGCAATGAGCAGTTCTTC. This chain is built from TRBV2 and TRBJ2-1; the junction holds 13 bases that match TRBD2. The CDR3 holds 15 amino acids from the cysteine to the phenylalanine. CDR3 DNA is the only sequence kept; it has 45 bases, read in frame from the first base. The junction shows trimming of 5 bases on V and 6 bases on J, and the gene matches do not reach 4 bases of it. Looking up the germline V gene yields CDR1 SNHLY and CDR2 FYNNEI.